This TCR beta chain was documented in a study of cytomegalovirus exposure and HLA in healthy donors. The study, taken as a whole, reports: The listing of 160 or so TCR beta chains classed them as cytomegalovirus-associated. Subsequent analysis found a tendency for first-cohort TCR clusters to co-occur within the 95 to 150 validation repertoires.

Turning to this clone: As yet, its antigen is unknown.

This CDR3 is built from 14 residues. Trimming removed 3 bases from V and 7 bases from J; junction bases left unmatched: 5. Germline values: CDR1 MNHNS, CDR2 SASEGT. Method: immunoSEQ multiplex PCR; TCRdb's copy keeps in-frame clones and lacks some. The data contain more than 300,000 clones, 86% of them singletons. The chain joins TRBV6-1 to TRBJ2-2; TRBD1 matches 7 bases. The receptor's source is a woman under 30 in good health and CMV-seronegative. Sequenced: PBMCs. The CDR3: CASSDPTGYGELFF. Here the CDR3 DNA reads TGTGCCAGCAGTGACCCGACAGGGTACGGGGAGCTGTTTTTT.